A selection of T cell receptor beta chains follows, all from one sample in a study of beta chain features in type 1 diabetes. Clones were sequenced by immunoSEQ multiplex PCR, and TCRdb holds only the in-frame ones, with some missing. Among some 140,000 clones listed, roughly 10% were seen once. Sequenced sample: central memory CD4+ T cells from blood. Every receptor here comes from a man aged 25-40 years with type 1 diabetes. The CDR3 runs from the conserved cysteine through the conserved F or W. The order of the fields is D gene, V gene, J gene, clone size, CDR3 protein, CDR3 DNA. The D gene is left open where the match is weak. Clone size, where shown, is once, few, many, or a class for clones that have expanded.

d_call: .
v_call: TRBV25-1
j_call: TRBJ1-4
clone_size: few
cdr3_aa: CASSTRVFNEKLFF
cdr3_nt: TGTGCCAGCAGTACCCGGGTCTTCAATGAAAAACTGTTTTTT

d_call: TRBD2
v_call: TRBV4-2
j_call: TRBJ2-3
clone_size: many
cdr3_aa: CASSQVVTGTSGASTDTQYF
cdr3_nt: TGTGCCAGCAGCCAAGTTGTAACCGGGACTAGCGGGGCTAGCACAGATACGCAGTATTTT

d_call: .
v_call: TRBV28
j_call: TRBJ1-6
clone_size: .
cdr3_aa: CASSSAGDNSPLHF
cdr3_nt: TGTGCCAGCAGTTCGGCAGGGGATAATTCACCCCTCCACTTT

d_call: .
v_call: TRBV15
j_call: TRBJ2-1
clone_size: .
cdr3_aa: CATSRDSRTYNEQFF
cdr3_nt: TGTGCCACCAGCAGAGACTCCCGGACTTACAATGAGCAGTTCTTC

d_call: .
v_call: TRBV7-2
j_call: TRBJ2-1
clone_size: .
cdr3_aa: CASRLDSFNEQFF
cdr3_nt: TGTGCCAGCAGATTGGACAGCTTCAATGAGCAGTTCTTC

d_call: .
v_call: TRBV2
j_call: TRBJ1-5
clone_size: .
cdr3_aa: CASSEGGGKPQHF
cdr3_nt: TGTGCCAGCAGTGAAGGAGGAGGGAAGCCCCAGCATTTT

d_call: TRBD1
v_call: TRBV10-3
j_call: TRBJ2-7
clone_size: .
cdr3_aa: CATGDSYEQYF
cdr3_nt: TGTGCCACCGGGGACAGCTACGAGCAGTACTTC

d_call: TRBD1
v_call: TRBV28
j_call: TRBJ2-5
clone_size: .
cdr3_aa: CASSSSGGEQETQYF
cdr3_nt: TGTGCCAGCAGTTCCTCAGGGGGCGAACAAGAGACCCAGTACTTC

d_call: .
v_call: TRBV7-2
j_call: TRBJ1-5
clone_size: few
cdr3_aa: CASSVNGVQPQHF
cdr3_nt: TGTGCCAGCAGCGTCAACGGGGTTCAGCCCCAGCATTTT

d_call: .
v_call: TRBV9
j_call: TRBJ1-1
clone_size: many
cdr3_aa: CASSVELLNTEAFF
cdr3_nt: TGTGCCAGCAGCGTCGAGCTTCTGAACACTGAAGCTTTCTTT

d_call: .
v_call: TRBV28
j_call: TRBJ1-3
clone_size: few
cdr3_aa: CASRVQSGNTIYF
cdr3_nt: TGTGCCAGCAGAGTGCAGTCTGGAAACACCATATATTTT

d_call: .
v_call: TRBV29-1
j_call: TRBJ1-2
clone_size: .
cdr3_aa: CSVGGQDYGYTF
cdr3_nt: TGCAGCGTTGGGGGGCAGGACTATGGCTACACCTTC

d_call: .
v_call: TRBV5-1
j_call: TRBJ1-2
clone_size: few
cdr3_aa: CASSLGNQGLAGYTF
cdr3_nt: TGCGCCAGCAGCCTAGGGAACCAGGGCCTGGCTGGCTACACCTTC

d_call: .
v_call: TRBV2
j_call: TRBJ2-5
clone_size: .
cdr3_aa: CASSRPGGQETQYF
cdr3_nt: TGTGCCAGCAGCCGCCCCGGGGGCCAAGAGACCCAGTACTTC

d_call: .
v_call: TRBV7-9
j_call: TRBJ1-2
clone_size: .
cdr3_aa: CASSLVERGYTF
cdr3_nt: TGTGCCAGCAGCTTAGTTGAGAGGGGCTACACCTTC

d_call: TRBD1
v_call: TRBV2
j_call: TRBJ1-5
clone_size: few
cdr3_aa: CASGAGGQPQHF
cdr3_nt: TGTGCCAGCGGGGCAGGGGGTCAGCCCCAGCATTTT

d_call: .
v_call: TRBV4-3
j_call: TRBJ2-3
clone_size: few
cdr3_aa: CASSPSGTDTQYF
cdr3_nt: TGCGCCAGCAGCCCCAGCGGCACAGATACGCAGTATTTT

d_call: TRBD1
v_call: TRBV28
j_call: TRBJ2-2
clone_size: .
cdr3_aa: CASDRENTGELFF
cdr3_nt: TGTGCCAGCGACAGGGAAAACACCGGGGAGCTGTTTTTT

d_call: .
v_call: TRBV28
j_call: TRBJ1-3
clone_size: .
cdr3_aa: CASSLFSGDSGNTIYF
cdr3_nt: TGTGCCAGCAGTTTATTTTCCGGGGACTCTGGAAACACCATATATTTT

d_call: .
v_call: TRBV6-6
j_call: TRBJ2-6
clone_size: few
cdr3_aa: CASGGTGSEGANVLTF
cdr3_nt: TGTGCCAGCGGCGGCACGGGGTCGGAAGGGGCCAACGTCCTGACTTTC

d_call: .
v_call: TRBV18
j_call: TRBJ2-3
clone_size: few
cdr3_aa: CASSPGDAGTDTQYF
cdr3_nt: TGTGCCAGCTCACCAGGAGATGCAGGCACAGATACGCAGTATTTT

d_call: .
v_call: TRBV2
j_call: TRBJ2-1
clone_size: .
cdr3_aa: CASSPQGSGNEQFF
cdr3_nt: TGTGCCAGCTCCCCGCAGGGATCGGGCAATGAGCAGTTCTTC

d_call: .
v_call: TRBV5-1
j_call: TRBJ2-1
clone_size: .
cdr3_aa: CASSSQMSSYNEQFF
cdr3_nt: TGCGCCAGCAGCTCACAGATGAGCTCCTACAATGAGCAGTTCTTC

d_call: TRBD1
v_call: TRBV28
j_call: TRBJ1-2
clone_size: few
cdr3_aa: CASRRTGGVSFGYTF
cdr3_nt: TGTGCCAGCAGGCGTACAGGGGGCGTTAGTTTTGGCTACACCTTC

d_call: .
v_call: TRBV14
j_call: TRBJ2-1
clone_size: few
cdr3_aa: CASSPTGTLYNEQFF
cdr3_nt: TGTGCCAGCAGCCCAACCGGGACATTATACAATGAGCAGTTCTTC

d_call: .
v_call: TRBV5-5
j_call: TRBJ1-5
clone_size: .
cdr3_aa: CASSLTSGERQPQHF
cdr3_nt: TGTGCCAGCAGCTTGACGTCAGGGGAGCGTCAGCCCCAGCATTTT

d_call: TRBD1
v_call: TRBV7-9
j_call: TRBJ2-7
clone_size: .
cdr3_aa: CASSTDRDYEQYF
cdr3_nt: TGTGCCAGCAGCACCGACAGGGACTACGAGCAGTACTTC

d_call: .
v_call: TRBV27
j_call: TRBJ1-1
clone_size: .
cdr3_aa: CASSLTWGGTEAFF
cdr3_nt: TGTGCCAGCAGTCTCACATGGGGCGGAACTGAAGCTTTCTTT

d_call: TRBD2
v_call: TRBV7-2
j_call: TRBJ2-2
clone_size: .
cdr3_aa: CASSVAGAVGELFF
cdr3_nt: TGTGCCAGCAGCGTAGCGGGGGCGGTCGGGGAGCTGTTTTTT

d_call: TRBD1
v_call: TRBV11-1
j_call: TRBJ1-1
clone_size: few
cdr3_aa: CASSPTGTGVAEAFF
cdr3_nt: TGTGCCAGCAGCCCGACCGGGACAGGGGTGGCTGAAGCTTTCTTT

d_call: TRBD2
v_call: TRBV29-1
j_call: TRBJ2-3
clone_size: few
cdr3_aa: CSVGGPTSDTDTQYF
cdr3_nt: TGCAGCGTTGGGGGACCGACTAGCGACACAGATACGCAGTATTTT

d_call: TRBD1
v_call: TRBV6-6
j_call: TRBJ1-6
clone_size: few
cdr3_aa: CASSNQGAGSPLHF
cdr3_nt: TGTGCCAGCAGCAACCAGGGGGCGGGTTCACCCCTCCACTTT

d_call: .
v_call: TRBV7-9
j_call: TRBJ1-2
clone_size: few
cdr3_aa: CASSLAQMDSGYTF
cdr3_nt: TGTGCCAGCAGCTTAGCGCAGATGGACTCAGGCTACACCTTC

d_call: .
v_call: TRBV4-1
j_call: TRBJ1-5
clone_size: .
cdr3_aa: CASSLIEGDQPQHF
cdr3_nt: TGCGCCAGCAGCCTGATTGAGGGAGATCAGCCCCAGCATTTT

d_call: TRBD1
v_call: TRBV10-3
j_call: TRBJ2-2
clone_size: few
cdr3_aa: CAIRIQGESGELFF
cdr3_nt: TGTGCCATCAGGATACAGGGGGAATCCGGGGAGCTGTTTTTT

d_call: .
v_call: TRBV19
j_call: TRBJ1-1
clone_size: few
cdr3_aa: CASSLFGQTQNTEAFF
cdr3_nt: TGTGCCAGTAGTCTATTCGGACAGACCCAAAACACTGAAGCTTTCTTT

d_call: .
v_call: TRBV28
j_call: TRBJ1-1
clone_size: few
cdr3_aa: CASSPLEGGNTEAFF
cdr3_nt: TGTGCCAGCAGTCCACTCGAGGGGGGGAATACTGAAGCTTTCTTT